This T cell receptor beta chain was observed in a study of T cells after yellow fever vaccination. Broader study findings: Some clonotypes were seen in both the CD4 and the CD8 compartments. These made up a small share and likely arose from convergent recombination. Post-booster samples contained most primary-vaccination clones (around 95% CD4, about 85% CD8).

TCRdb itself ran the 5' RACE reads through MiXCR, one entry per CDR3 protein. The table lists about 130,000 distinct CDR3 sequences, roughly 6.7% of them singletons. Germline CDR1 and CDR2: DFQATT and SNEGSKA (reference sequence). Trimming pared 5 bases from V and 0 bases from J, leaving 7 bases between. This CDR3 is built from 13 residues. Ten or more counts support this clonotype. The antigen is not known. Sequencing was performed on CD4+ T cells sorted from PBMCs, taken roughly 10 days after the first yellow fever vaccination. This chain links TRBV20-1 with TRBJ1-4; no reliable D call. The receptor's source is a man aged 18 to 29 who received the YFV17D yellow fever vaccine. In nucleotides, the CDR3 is TGCAGTGCTTCTAGGACAACTAATGAAAAACTGTTTTTT. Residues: CSASRTTNEKLFF.